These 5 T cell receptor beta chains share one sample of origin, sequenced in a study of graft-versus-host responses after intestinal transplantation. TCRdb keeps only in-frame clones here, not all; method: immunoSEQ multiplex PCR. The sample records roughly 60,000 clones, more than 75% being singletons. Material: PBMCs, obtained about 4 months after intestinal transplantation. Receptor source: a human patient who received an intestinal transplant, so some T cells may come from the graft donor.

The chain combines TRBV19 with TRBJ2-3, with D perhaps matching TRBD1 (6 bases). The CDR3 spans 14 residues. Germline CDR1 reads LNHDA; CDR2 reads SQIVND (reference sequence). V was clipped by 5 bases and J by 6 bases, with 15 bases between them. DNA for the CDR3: TGTGCCAGTAGTTCCCTCACAGGGATTGATACGCAGTATTTT. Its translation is CASSSLTGIDTQYF.

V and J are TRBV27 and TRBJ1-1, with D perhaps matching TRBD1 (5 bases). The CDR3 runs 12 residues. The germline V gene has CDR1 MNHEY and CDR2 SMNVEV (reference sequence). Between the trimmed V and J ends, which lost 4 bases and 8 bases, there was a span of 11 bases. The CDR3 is CASSSDWGEAFF. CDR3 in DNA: TGTGCCAGCAGTTCCGACTGGGGCGAAGCTTTCTTT.

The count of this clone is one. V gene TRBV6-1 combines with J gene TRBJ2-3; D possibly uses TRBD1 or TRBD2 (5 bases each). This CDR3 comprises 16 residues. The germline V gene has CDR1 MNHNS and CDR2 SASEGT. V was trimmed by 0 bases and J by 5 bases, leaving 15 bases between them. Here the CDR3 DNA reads TGTGCCAGCAGTGAAGCCGGGACCTTATATTTAGATACGCAGTATTTT. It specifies CASSEAGTLYLDTQYF.

CDR3 amino acids: CASSQQGSHTEAFF. The CDR3 DNA reads as TGCGCCAGCAGCCAACAGGGGTCCCACACTGAAGCTTTCTTT. This sequence joins TRBV4-1 and TRBJ1-1; D is perhaps TRBD1 (6 bases). This CDR3 region has 14 residues. Trimming removed 2 bases from V and 3 bases from J, with 10 bases in between. The germline gives CDR1 MGHRA, CDR2 YSYEKL.

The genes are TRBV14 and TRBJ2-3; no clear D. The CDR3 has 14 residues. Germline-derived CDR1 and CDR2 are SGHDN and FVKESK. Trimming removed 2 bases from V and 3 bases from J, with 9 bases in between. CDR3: CASSQNPRTDTQYF. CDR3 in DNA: TGTGCCAGCAGCCAAAACCCTAGGACAGATACGCAGTATTTT.